Included here is one TCR beta chain sequence, with context. The sample belongs to a study of T cells in Graves' hyperthyroidism and ophthalmopathy. V was trimmed by 4 bases and J by 0 bases, leaving 16 bases between them. The CDR3 is 17 residues long. Germline V gives CDR1 MNHEY, CDR2 SMNVEV (reference sequence). RNA transcripts yielded amplified TCR beta CDR3 regions. The HTBI primer set drove a first-round RT-PCR of the TCR CDR3. TCRdb re-derived calls from the multiplex PCR reads in MiXCR, one entry per CDR3 protein. The sample lists 640,000 or so distinct CDR3 sequences, 14% seen once, with over 6% in the top ten.

This receptor was obtained from a woman younger than 30 with Graves' ophthalmopathy. This rearrangement joins TRBV27 to TRBJ2-1; the D gene is possibly TRBD1 (6 bases). Sequencing was carried out using blood. This CDR3 reads CASSSKTDRSSYNEQFF. The CDR3 DNA reads TGTGCCAGCAGTTCCAAAACAGACAGGAGCTCCTACAATGAGCAGTTCTTC.